This entry concerns a single T cell receptor beta chain. The junction had 16 bases not matched to a gene; V was cut back by 5 bases and J by 6 bases. Germline assignment: CDR1 SGHAT and CDR2 FQNNGV. This CDR3 contains 17 residues. The data are from a study of blood T cell repertoires in COVID-19. Study-level background: Some COVID-19 samples were acute and others convalescent; all came from the United States, Italy and Spain. From T cells, B-cell-depleted T cells, or PBMCs came the material, which was cDNA or gDNA.

Profiling relied on immunoSEQ multiplex PCR, and the TCRdb table lists in-frame clones only, not all of them. The sample records under 300,000 clones, approximately 86% being singletons. Source material: peripheral blood. The chain is built from TRBV11-2 and TRBJ2-3; 8 bases are a match to TRBD2. This sequence was found in a woman aged 25 to 39 with acute or convalescent COVID-19. Written as DNA, the CDR3 is TGTGCCAGCAGCCAAGGGCTGAGGGGACTAGTATCGGATACGCAGTATTTT. Residues: CASSQGLRGLVSDTQYF.